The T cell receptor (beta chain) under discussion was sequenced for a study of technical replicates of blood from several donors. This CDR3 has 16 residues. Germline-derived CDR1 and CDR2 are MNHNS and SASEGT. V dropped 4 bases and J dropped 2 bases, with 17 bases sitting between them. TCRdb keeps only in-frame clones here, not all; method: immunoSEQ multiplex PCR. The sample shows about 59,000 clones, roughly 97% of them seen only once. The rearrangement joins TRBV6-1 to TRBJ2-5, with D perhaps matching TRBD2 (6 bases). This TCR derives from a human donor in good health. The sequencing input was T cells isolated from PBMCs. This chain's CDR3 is CASSVAGPNLQETQYF. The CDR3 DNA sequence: TGTGCCAGCAGTGTTGCGGGACCCAACCTGCAAGAGACCCAGTACTTC.